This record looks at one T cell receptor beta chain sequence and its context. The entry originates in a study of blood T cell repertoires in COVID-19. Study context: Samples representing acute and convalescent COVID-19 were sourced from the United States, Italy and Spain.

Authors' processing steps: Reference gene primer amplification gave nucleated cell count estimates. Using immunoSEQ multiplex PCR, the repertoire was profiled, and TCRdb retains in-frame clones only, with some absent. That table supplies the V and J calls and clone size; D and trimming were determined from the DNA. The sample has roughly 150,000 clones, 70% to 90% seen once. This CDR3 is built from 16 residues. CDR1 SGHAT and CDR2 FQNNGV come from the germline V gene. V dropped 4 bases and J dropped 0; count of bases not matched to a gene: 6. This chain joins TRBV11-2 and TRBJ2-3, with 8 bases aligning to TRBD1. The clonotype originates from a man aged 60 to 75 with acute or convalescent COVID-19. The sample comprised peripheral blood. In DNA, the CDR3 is TGTGCCAGCAGCTCGTATGGACAGGGCAGCACAGATACGCAGTATTTT. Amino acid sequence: CASSSYGQGSTDTQYF.